These 5 T cell receptor beta chains originate from one sample sequenced in a study of post-analysis software for immune sequencing data. TCR beta libraries were prepared from cDNA with unique molecular identifiers. TCRdb reanalysed the PCR reads using MiXCR and keeps one entry per CDR3 protein. The data hold hundreds of thousands of distinct CDR3 sequences, with 40% to 55% observed a single time. These receptors lack a known antigen. General study results and limits: Patients showed TRBV5-6, TRBV5-1 and TRBV20-1 among a handful of TRBV segments more frequent than in controls.

Sequencing was carried out using blood. These receptors were obtained from a girl aged 5 to 17 with multiple sclerosis.

The chain combines TRBV3-1 with TRBJ2-5; 8 bases fit TRBD1. The J call could be wrong; TRBJ2-7 is a better fit for the DNA end. The CDR3 totals 15 residues. Germline V lookup: CDR1 LGHDT, CDR2 YNNKEL (reference sequence). CDR3 bases: TGTGCCAGCAGCCAAGATATTTCAGGGGGCAACGAGCAGTACTTC. Translation: CASSQDISGGNEQYF.

This clonotype was seen more than once but under ten times. The chain couples TRBV27 to TRBJ1-2; D ambiguous. There are 13 residues in the CDR3. Germline lookup yields CDR1 MNHEY and CDR2 SMNVEV (reference sequence). V shed 6 bases and J shed 7 bases, with 15 bases lying between them. This CDR3 reads CASSTTEGLGYTF. DNA of the CDR3: TGTGCCAGCAGCACCACGGAAGGGCTTGGCTACACCTTC.

The DNA of the CDR3 is TGTGCCAGCCGTCTGCAACCTCTAAATGAAAAACTGTTTTTT. It encodes CASRLQPLNEKLFF. This chain connects TRBV2 to TRBJ1-4, with D uncertain. V gave up 8 bases and J gave up 5 bases, with 15 bases separating them. The V gene's germline CDR1 is SNHLY and CDR2 FYNNEI. The CDR3 loop spans 14 amino acids.

Turning to this clonotype: A much larger clone lies one base from this, so it may be a read error. J is TRBJ2-5 and V is TRBV7-2; tentative D call: TRBD2 (6 bases). Germline V lookup: CDR1 SGHTA, CDR2 FQGNSA. The V end lost 4 bases, the J end lost 0 bases, and 9 bases lay between the germline ends. This CDR3 region has 14 residues. The CDR3 nucleotides are TGTGCCAGCAGCTGTTCTAGCGACCAAGAGACCCAGTACTTC. This codes for CASSCSSDQETQYF. Based on the CDR3 plus reference TRBV7-2 and TRBJ2-5, the full variable domain is GAGVSQSPSNKVTEKGKDVELRCDPISGHTALYWYRQSLGQGLEFLIYFQGNSAPDKSGLPSDRFSAERTGGSVSTLTIQRTQQEDSAVYLCASSCSSDQETQYFGPGTRLLVL.

The chain recombines TRBV28 with TRBJ2-7, with D possibly being TRBD1 (5 bases). Per the germline V gene, CDR1 is MDHEN and CDR2 is SYDVKM. The V end was cut by 8 bases, the J end by 4 bases, with 9 bases between. The CDR3 is 11 residues long. CDR3 in DNA: TGTGCCAGCTCTGACAGATACGAGCAGTACTTC. It is translated as CASSDRYEQYF.